This is a list of T cell receptor beta chains from one sample in a study of T cells in Graves' hyperthyroidism and ophthalmopathy. In TCRdb, the multiplex PCR reads were re-called with MiXCR into one record per CDR3 protein. The table lists 700,000 or so distinct CDR3 sequences, more than 14% of them singletons. Sequencing was carried out using blood. These receptors were taken from a woman between 50 and 59 years old with Graves' ophthalmopathy. The CDR3 runs from the conserved cysteine through the conserved F or W. A D gene is named only where the DNA matches it firmly. Not every row has a clone size; where given, it reads once, few, many or a size class.

TRBJ2-7 many TRBV10-3 TRBD2 CAISRLAEPPYYEQYF TGTGCCATCAGTAGACTAGCGGAACCCCCTTACTACGAGCAGTACTTC
TRBJ1-6 many TRBV12-3/TRBV12-4 NA CASTFGQYNSPLHF TGTGCCAGCACCTTCGGGCAATATAATTCACCCCTCCACTTT
TRBJ2-5 many TRBV28 TRBD2 CASSLTTGGGQETQYF TGTGCCAGCAGTTTGACGACGGGAGGAGGACAAGAGACCCAGTACTTC
TRBJ1-6 few TRBV7-9 NA CASSPQGHPHNSPLHF TGTGCCAGCAGCCCACAGGGCCACCCTCATAATTCACCCCTCCACTTT
TRBJ1-2 many TRBV20-1 NA CSARPGRTVYGYTF TGCAGTGCTAGACCCGGGAGGACCGTCTATGGCTACACCTTC
TRBJ2-2 NA TRBV4-3 TRBD2 CASRGIAGARTGELFF TGCGCCAGCAGAGGGATAGCGGGAGCGCGCACCGGGGAGCTGTTTTTT
TRBJ1-6 NA TRBV9 NA CASSPFPGPNTSSYNSPLHF TGTGCCAGCAGCCCGTTTCCGGGACCCAATACTAGCTCCTATAATTCACCCCTCCACTTT
TRBJ2-3 few TRBV6-2/TRBV6-3 NA CASTYSVSPGWDTQYF TGTGCCAGCACCTATTCGGTGAGCCCTGGGTGGGATACGCAGTATTTT
TRBJ2-1 few TRBV4-2 TRBD2 CASSQLSEREGLFF TGTGCCAGCAGCCAATTATCGGAGCGGGAGGGGTTGTTCTTC
TRBJ2-3 NA TRBV7-9 NA CASSLGQDADTQYF TGTGCCAGCAGCTTAGGCCAGGACGCAGATACGCAGTATTTT
TRBJ2-3 many TRBV7-2 TRBD2 CASSFSGRHSTDTQYF TGTGCCAGCAGCTTTAGCGGGAGGCATAGCACAGATACGCAGTATTTT
TRBJ2-3 many TRBV7-9 TRBD2 CASSPGTSGSIPDTQYF TGTGCCAGCAGCCCAGGGACTAGCGGGAGCATTCCGGATACGCAGTATTTT
TRBJ1-5 NA TRBV12-3/TRBV12-4 NA CASSRTPPSQPQHF TGTGCCAGCAGTCGGACACCGCCGTCTCAGCCCCAGCATTTT
TRBJ1-2 few TRBV18 TRBD1 CASSPRQGLTYGYTF TGTGCCAGCTCACCAAGACAGGGATTAACCTATGGCTACACCTTC
TRBJ2-3 few TRBV27 TRBD1 CASTTGTGVPDTQYF TGTGCCAGCACCACGGGGACAGGGGTCCCAGATACGCAGTATTTT
TRBJ2-5 NA TRBV12-3/TRBV12-4 NA CASSSSVTETQYF TGTGCCAGCAGTTCAAGCGTGACGGAGACCCAGTACTTC
TRBJ1-3 NA TRBV29-1 NA CSVEDLGGSSGNTIYF TGCAGCGTTGAAGATCTGGGCGGGAGCTCTGGAAACACCATATATTTT
TRBJ1-1 many TRBV5-5 NA CACLGNTEAFF TGTGCCTGCCTTGGGAACACTGAAGCTTTCTTT